The T cell receptor (beta chain) under discussion was sequenced for a study of blood T cell repertoires in COVID-19. Study-level background: COVID-19 samples from acute and convalescent phases originated in the United States, Italy and Spain. In each case, the material was cDNA or gDNA derived from T cells, B-cell-depleted T cells, or PBMCs.

Remarks on this clone: Other DNA sequences in the same sample also yield this CDR3.

Source study methods: Amplifying reference gene primers gave estimates of nucleated cell counts. This table comes from immunoSEQ multiplex PCR, and its TCRdb copy is limited to in-frame clones, with some not included. V, J and clone size derive from that table, while D and trimming were established from the DNA sequence. The data hold 160,000 or so clones, with 75% to 90% observed a single time. Germline V gives CDR1 LNHDA, CDR2 SQIVND (reference sequence). The CDR3 has 14 residues. Trimming removed 5 bases from V and 3 bases from J, with 11 bases in between. The clonotype comes from a man aged 55 to 70 with acute or convalescent COVID-19. The sample was peripheral blood. The rearrangement links TRBV19 to TRBJ1-5, with D perhaps TRBD1 (5 bases). The CDR3 nucleotides read TGTGCCAGTAGTCCCCAGGGTAACAATCAGCCCCAGCATTTT. It codes for CASSPQGNNQPQHF.